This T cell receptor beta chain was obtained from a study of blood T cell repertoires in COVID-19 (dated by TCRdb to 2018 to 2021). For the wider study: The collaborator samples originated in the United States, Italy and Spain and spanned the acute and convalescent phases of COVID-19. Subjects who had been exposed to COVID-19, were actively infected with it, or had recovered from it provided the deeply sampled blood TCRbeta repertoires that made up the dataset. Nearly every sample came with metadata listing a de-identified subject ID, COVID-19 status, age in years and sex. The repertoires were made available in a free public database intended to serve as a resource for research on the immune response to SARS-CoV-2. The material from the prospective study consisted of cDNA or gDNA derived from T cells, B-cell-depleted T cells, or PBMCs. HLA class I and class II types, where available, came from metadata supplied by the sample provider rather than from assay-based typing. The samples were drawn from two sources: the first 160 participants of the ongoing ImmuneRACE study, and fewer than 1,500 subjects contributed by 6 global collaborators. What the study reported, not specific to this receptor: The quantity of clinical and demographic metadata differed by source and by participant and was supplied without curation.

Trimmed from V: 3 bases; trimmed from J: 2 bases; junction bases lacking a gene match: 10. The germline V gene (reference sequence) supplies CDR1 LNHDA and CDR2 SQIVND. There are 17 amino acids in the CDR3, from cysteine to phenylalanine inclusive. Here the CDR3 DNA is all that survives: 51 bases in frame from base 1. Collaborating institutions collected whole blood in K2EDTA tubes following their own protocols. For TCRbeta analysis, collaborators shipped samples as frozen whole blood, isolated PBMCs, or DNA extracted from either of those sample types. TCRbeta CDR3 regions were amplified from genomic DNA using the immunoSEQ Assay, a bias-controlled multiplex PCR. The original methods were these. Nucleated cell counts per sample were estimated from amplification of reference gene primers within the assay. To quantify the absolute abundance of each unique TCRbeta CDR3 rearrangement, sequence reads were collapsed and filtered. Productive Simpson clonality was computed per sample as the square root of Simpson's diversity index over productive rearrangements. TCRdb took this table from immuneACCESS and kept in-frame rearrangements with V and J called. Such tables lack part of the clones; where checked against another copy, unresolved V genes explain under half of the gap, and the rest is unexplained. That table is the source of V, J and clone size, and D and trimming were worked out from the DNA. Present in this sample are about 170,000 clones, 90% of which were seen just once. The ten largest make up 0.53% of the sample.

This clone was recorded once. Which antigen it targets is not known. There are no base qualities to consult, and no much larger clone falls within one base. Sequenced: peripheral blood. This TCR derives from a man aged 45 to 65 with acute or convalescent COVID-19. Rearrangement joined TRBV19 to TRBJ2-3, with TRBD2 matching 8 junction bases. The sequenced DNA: TGTGCCAGTAGTATTTGGGGCGGGACTAGGAACACAGATACGCAGTATTTT. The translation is CASSIWGGTRNTDTQYF.